This entry is about one T cell receptor beta chain. Sequenced by immunoSEQ multiplex PCR; TCRdb stores in-frame clones only, minus some. The repertoire holds about 130,000 clones, around 85% seen once, with around 17% in the top ten. The entry originates in a study of blood T cell repertoires in COVID-19. This CDR3 has 15 residues. Germline assignment: CDR1 SGHDT and CDR2 YYEEEE. V dropped 0 bases and J dropped 1; count of bases not matched to a gene: 1. This receptor was identified in a woman aged 50 to 60 who had recovered from COVID-19. The source material was peripheral blood. The chain combines TRBV5-6 with TRBJ1-3, with 7 bases lining up with TRBD1. The CDR3 region is CASSLDRGSGNTIYF. The CDR3 DNA sequence: TGTGCCAGCAGCTTGGACAGGGGTTCTGGAAACACCATATATTTT.